These 32 T cell receptor beta chains were all obtained from the same sample, sequenced in a study of T cell repertoires in cytomegalovirus infection. Each CDR3 protein is one row after TCRdb ran MiXCR on the reads. The sample consists of around 100,000 distinct CDR3 sequences, roughly two fifths of them appearing once. Their specific antigens are unknown. The sequenced sample was CD8+ T cells from cultured PBMCs, obtained from culture after CMV antigen stimulation. These TCRs come from a human donor in good health (CMV status not recorded). Some clones in this sample may be carry-over from other donors' samples.

This clonotype occurred a few times. The chain joins TRBV29-1 to TRBJ1-2; D gene ambiguous. Germline values: CDR1 SQVTM, CDR2 ANQGSEA. Trimming shortened V by 4 bases and J by 6 bases, and 9 bases separated the two germline ends. The CDR3 loop spans 11 amino acids. CDR3 coding DNA: TGCAGCGTTGCGTCCCCGAATGGCTACACCTTC. This translates into CSVASPNGYTF.

This clonotype came up a few times. The chain couples TRBV2 to TRBJ1-2; D gene uncertain. V was trimmed by 5 bases and J by 1 base, leaving 11 bases between them. This CDR3 spans 14 amino acids. Germline V gene data show CDR1 as SNHLY and CDR2 as FYNNEI. This CDR3 reads CASSLFQVNYGYTF. CDR3 in DNA: TGTGCCAGCAGTCTCTTTCAGGTTAACTATGGCTACACCTTC.

The chain is built from TRBV29-1 and TRBJ2-7; a possible D gene is TRBD1 (6 bases). Germline assignment: CDR1 SQVTM and CDR2 ANQGSEA. Trimming removed 4 bases from V and 5 bases from J, with 15 bases in between. This CDR3 has 13 amino acids. The CDR3 region has the DNA TGCAGCGTTGTTCAGGACAGAATCGACGAGCAGTACTTC. As protein: CSVVQDRIDEQYF.

This sequence joins TRBV6-1 and TRBJ2-5, with 11 positions matching TRBD2. Per the germline V gene, CDR1 is MNHNS and CDR2 is SASEGT. The CDR3 has 17 residues. J gave up 2 bases and V 1 base, and 6 bases lay outside the gene matches. CDR3 sequence reads: CASSEDPSGGIQETQYF. The DNA for the CDR3 is TGTGCCAGCAGTGAAGACCCTAGCGGGGGGATTCAAGAGACCCAGTACTTC.

This clonotype was recorded many times. The J gene is TRBJ2-3, the V gene TRBV12-3 or TRBV12-4; D is ambiguous. The CDR3 is 15 amino acids. V lost 3 bases and J 5 bases, leaving 15 bases between the germline ends. In nucleotides, the CDR3 is TGTGCCAGCAGTTTGGCGGTGAACATGGGAGATACGCAGTATTTT. Amino acid sequence: CASSLAVNMGDTQYF.

The chain employs TRBV11-3 and TRBJ2-4, with 9 bases lining up with TRBD1. The CDR3 runs to 15 residues. With V trimmed by 1 base and J by 6 bases, 4 bases remained unmatched. CDR1 and CDR2 (germline): SGHNT, YENEEA. The CDR3 loop reads CASSLGTGVGNIQYF. The CDR3 nucleotides read TGTGCCAGCAGCTTAGGGACAGGGGTAGGAAACATTCAGTACTTC.

This clonotype was seen more than once but under ten times. The gene calls are TRBV4-1 and TRBJ2-5; D may correspond to TRBD1 or TRBD2 (6 bases each). CDR3 length equals 15 residues. V gave up 4 bases and J gave up 1 base, with 13 bases separating them. Germline CDR1 and CDR2: MGHRA and YSYEKL. The CDR3 sequence: CASSPGPGAQETQYF. DNA of the CDR3: TGCGCCAGCAGCCCGGGCCCGGGGGCCCAAGAGACCCAGTACTTC.

The chain is built from TRBV5-4 and TRBJ2-1; D may be TRBD2 (5 bases). Germline assignment: CDR1 SGHNT and CDR2 YYREEE (reference sequence). The CDR3 totals 14 residues. V lost 4 bases to trimming and J lost 9 bases, with 17 bases between them. CDR3 in DNA: TGTGCCAGCAGCCTTGGTAGGTCCAGCGGTGAGCAGTTCTTC. Translated, it gives CASSLGRSSGEQFF.

This clonotype was seen only a few times. This chain links TRBV7-6 with TRBJ2-7; 13 nucleotides line up with TRBD2. Germline trimming cut 5 bases from V and 5 bases from J; bases unmatched to any gene: 12. The germline V gene encodes CDR1 SGHVS and CDR2 FNYEAQ. The CDR3 covers 17 residues. CDR3: CASSGPGLAGSRNEQYF. CDR3 coding DNA: TGTGCCAGCAGCGGTCCGGGACTAGCGGGGTCGAGAAACGAGCAGTACTTC.

This clonotype has more than one count but fewer than ten. This chain joins TRBV9 and TRBJ1-1; tentative D call: TRBD1 (6 bases). CDR1 is SGDLS and CDR2 is YYNGEE in the germline V gene. V was trimmed by 5 bases and J by 2 bases, leaving 10 bases between them. This CDR3 is 13 amino acids long. CDR3 residues: CASSAGQNTEAFF. The CDR3 nucleotides read TGTGCCAGCAGTGCGGGACAAAACACTGAAGCTTTCTTT.

The genes are TRBV28 and TRBJ2-1; TRBD1 matches 7 bases. Germline V CDR1 and CDR2: MDHEN, SYDVKM. The CDR3 is 16 residues long. V was pared by 3 bases and J by 1 base, with 6 bases of the junction left unmatched. CDR3 sequence reads: CASSFRTGASYNEQFF. In nucleotides, the CDR3 is TGTGCCAGCAGTTTTCGGACAGGAGCTTCCTACAATGAGCAGTTCTTC.

The chain links TRBV7-9 to TRBJ2-1, with D hard to call. The CDR3 runs 15 residues. CDR1 is SEHNR, CDR2 FQNEAQ, per germline (reference sequence). Trimming took off 4 bases at V and 2 bases at J, with 12 bases between the two ends. In DNA, the CDR3 is TGTGCCAGCAGCTCACTTGCGCCCCCCTACAATGAGCAGTTCTTC. Translation: CASSSLAPPYNEQFF. The full variable domain, its missing parts supplied by reference TRBV7-9 and TRBJ2-1, is DTGVSQNPRHKITKRGQNVTFRCDPISEHNRLYWYRQTLGQGPEFLTYFQNEAQLEKSRLLSDRFSAERPKGSFSTLEIQRTEQGDSAMYLCASSSLAPPYNEQFFGPGTRLTVL.

The chain links TRBV9 to TRBJ2-1; TRBD2 agrees at 13 bases. The CDR3 is made up of 18 amino acids. Germline V gene lookup returns CDR1 SGDLS and CDR2 YYNGEE. V shed 0 bases and J 4 bases; nucleotides not matched to a gene: 7. CDR3 bases: TGTGCCAGCAGCGTAGCTACGACTAGCGGGGGGCCTTACAATGAGCAGTTCTTC. It codes for CASSVATTSGGPYNEQFF.

This clonotype was observed a handful of times. The chain has TRBV24-1 and TRBJ1-1, with D hard to call. Trimming pared 3 bases from V and 3 bases from J, leaving 7 bases between. The germline gives CDR1 KGHDR, CDR2 SFDVKD. The CDR3 runs to 13 residues. As DNA, the CDR3 is TGTGCCACCAGTGATCACAGCGACACTGAAGCTTTCTTT. Translation: CATSDHSDTEAFF.

The chain is built from TRBV20-1 and TRBJ2-3, with TRBD2 matching 13 bases. The germline CDR1 and CDR2 sequences are DFQATT and SNEGSKA (reference sequence). V dropped 0 bases and J dropped 0; count of bases not matched to a gene: 9. The CDR3 covers 19 residues. CDR3 region: CSARDLGLAGATSTDTQYF. CDR3 nucleotides: TGCAGTGCTAGAGATCTCGGACTAGCGGGGGCTACTAGCACAGATACGCAGTATTTT.

CDR3 region: CATSPPGGGTGKSGELFF. The DNA for the CDR3 is TGTGCCACCAGCCCTCCCGGTGGGGGGACAGGGAAGTCCGGGGAGCTGTTTTTT. The chain combines TRBV15 with TRBJ2-2; 9 nucleotides line up with TRBD1. The CDR3 consists of 18 residues. V shed 5 bases, J shed 6 bases, and the junction held 16 bases outside the gene matches. CDR1 is LNHNV and CDR2 is YYDKDF in the germline V gene (reference sequence).

As regards this clonotype: A junction boundary mismatches the germline segment, possibly from a read error. The V and J genes are TRBV5-3 and TRBJ1-2; D is ambiguous. TRBV5-3 is an open reading frame, and its role is uncertain. The CDR3 contains 15 residues. The CDR3 loop is CASSLSPSSNYGYTF. The CDR3, as DNA: TGTGCCAGCAGCTTATCGCCGTCGAGCAACTATGGCTACACCTTC.

This clonotype occurred many times. This chain connects TRBV12-3 or TRBV12-4 to TRBJ1-1; D is undetermined. The CDR3 is made up of 10 amino acids. The ends were cut back, 7 bases at V and 11 bases at J, with 11 bases in the middle. CDR3 region: CASKGEVAFF. CDR3 nucleotides: TGTGCCAGCAAGGGAGAGGTTGCTTTCTTT.

This clonotype showed up just once. The chain carries TRBV2 and TRBJ2-2; a weak D match, TRBD2 (7 bases). The V gene's germline CDR1 is SNHLY and CDR2 FYNNEI. The CDR3 is made up of 16 amino acids. V was cut by 1 base and J by 0 bases, with 9 bases left in between. The CDR3 sequence: CASSEEGGTNTGELFF. As DNA, the CDR3 is TGTGCCAGCAGTGAAGAGGGGGGGACGAACACCGGGGAGCTGTTTTTT. The complete variable domain, with remaining parts taken from reference TRBV2 and TRBJ2-2, reads EPEVTQTPSHQVTQMGQEVILRCVPISNHLYFYWYRQILGQKVEFLVSFYNNEISEKSEIFDDQFSVERPDGSNFTLKIRSTKLEDSAMYFCASSEEGGTNTGELFFGEGSRLTVL.

This rearrangement joins TRBV28 to TRBJ1-5; D possibly corresponds to TRBD1 (6 bases). CDR3 size: 15 residues. Germline CDR1 MDHEN, CDR2 SYDVKM. V lost 3 bases and J 0 bases, leaving 9 bases between the germline ends. Here the CDR3 DNA reads TGTGCCAGCAGTTTCGGGGGCAGTAGCAATCAGCCCCAGCATTTT. It encodes CASSFGGSSNQPQHF. Looking up the rest from reference TRBV28 and TRBJ1-5 gives the full variable domain: DVKVTQSSRYLVKRTGEKVFLECVQDMDHENMFWYRQDPGLGLRLIYFSYDVKMKEKGDIPEGYSVSREKKERFSLILESASTNQTSMYLCASSFGGSSNQPQHFGDGTRLSIL.

The genes are TRBV24-1 and TRBJ1-1; D ambiguous. Deletions cut 1 base from V and 5 bases from J, with 7 bases between. CDR1 is KGHDR and CDR2 is SFDVKD in the germline V gene. The CDR3 loop spans 13 amino acids. The CDR3 reads CATSDFLGTEAFF. The CDR3 nucleotides read TGTGCCACCAGTGATTTTTTGGGTACTGAAGCTTTCTTT.

This clonotype was detected only a few times. The chain joins TRBV7-6 to TRBJ2-7; 8 bases agree with TRBD2. CDR1 and CDR2 (germline): SGHVS, FNYEAQ. V was clipped by 8 bases and J by 2 bases; unmatched bases: 8. The CDR3 runs to 14 residues. The CDR3, as DNA: TGTGCCAGCTCCTCCGGGGGGGGCACCTACGAGCAGTACTTC. Its protein is CASSSGGGTYEQYF.

The sample holds a few counts of this clonotype. V is TRBV2 and J is TRBJ2-7, with TRBD2 matching over 8 bases. The germline V gene has CDR1 SNHLY and CDR2 FYNNEI. Trimming took 1 base from V and 2 from J; bases not matched to a gene: 7. The length of the CDR3 is 16 residues. The CDR3 DNA reads as TGTGCCAGCAGTGAAGTCCCGGGACTAGGAACCTACGAGCAGTACTTC. Translation gives CASSEVPGLGTYEQYF.

This clonotype was picked up a small number of times. The V and J genes are TRBV18 and TRBJ1-1; D is perhaps TRBD1 (6 bases). There are 14 residues in the CDR3. Germline-derived CDR1 and CDR2 are KGHSH and LQKENI. Trimming cost V 3 bases and J 7 bases, with 15 bases left between them. The CDR3 DNA follows: TGTGCCAGCTCACCTCTACGGGGGCGCGGTGAAGCTTTCTTT. This encodes CASSPLRGRGEAFF.

The gene calls are TRBV7-2 and TRBJ2-7; 13 bases align to TRBD2. The CDR3 runs 15 residues. Germline trimming cut 5 bases from V and 1 base from J; bases unmatched to any gene: 2. Germline assignment: CDR1 SGHTA and CDR2 FQGNSA. The CDR3 DNA is TGTGCCAGCAGCCCGGGACTAGCGGGGTCCTACGAGCAGTACTTC. It specifies CASSPGLAGSYEQYF.

The J gene is TRBJ2-1, the V gene TRBV6-5; 10 bases match TRBD2. The junction had 11 bases not matched to a gene; V was cut back by 5 bases and J by 4 bases. The CDR3 runs 17 residues. Germline V gene sequence: CDR1 MNHEY, CDR2 SVGAGI. CDR3 amino acids: CASSPFFTSGVYNEQFF. The DNA of the CDR3 is TGTGCCAGCAGTCCGTTCTTTACTAGCGGGGTTTACAATGAGCAGTTCTTC.

The rearrangement uses TRBV28 and TRBJ1-1, with a weak D call TRBD1 (6 bases). The CDR3 is made up of 15 amino acids. The germline gives CDR1 MDHEN, CDR2 SYDVKM. V was clipped by 4 bases and J by 4 bases, with 16 bases between them. The CDR3 DNA reads as TGTGCCAGCAGTTCAACAGGGACGGGCCCCACTGAAGCTTTCTTT. This encodes CASSSTGTGPTEAFF.

This clonotype was counted only a few times. This chain uses TRBV5-6 with TRBJ1-1; 8 nucleotides match TRBD1. Germline CDR1 is SGHDT and CDR2 is YYEEEE. The CDR3 contains 15 residues. V shed 4 bases, J shed 1 base, and the junction held 6 bases outside the gene matches. The CDR3: CASSPRQGQNTEAFF. DNA of the CDR3: TGTGCCAGCAGCCCTAGACAGGGGCAGAACACTGAAGCTTTCTTT.

This clonotype was picked up a small number of times. This sequence joins TRBV7-9 and TRBJ2-7; 8 bases are a match to TRBD1. Germline V CDR1 and CDR2: SEHNR, FQNEAQ (reference sequence). CDR3 length equals 15 residues. J gave up 2 bases and V 3 bases, and 6 bases lay outside the gene matches. The CDR3 sequence is CASSFSGGATYEQYF. The DNA of the CDR3 is TGTGCCAGCAGCTTTTCAGGGGGCGCCACCTACGAGCAGTACTTC.

This clonotype occurred a few times. This chain connects TRBV19 to TRBJ1-3, with D maybe TRBD1 (5 bases). In germline, CDR1 is LNHDA, CDR2 SQIVND (reference sequence). The V and J ends lost 3 bases and 0 bases respectively, with 9 bases between them. CDR3 size: 15 residues. CDR3 sequence reads: CASSINRSSGNTIYF. CDR3 DNA: TGTGCCAGTAGTATCAACAGGAGCTCTGGAAACACCATATATTTT. The full variable domain, in which reference TRBV19 and TRBJ1-3 provide the parts outside the CDR3, is DGGITQSPKYLFRKEGQNVTLSCEQNLNHDAMYWYRQDPGQGLRLIYYSQIVNDFQKGDIAEGYSVSREKKESFPLTVTSAQKNPTAFYLCASSINRSSGNTIYFGEGSWLTVV.

The genes are TRBV3-1 and TRBJ1-5; D may be TRBD1 (5 bases). The CDR3 runs to 12 residues. Looked up from germline, CDR1 is LGHDT and CDR2 is YNNKEL (reference sequence). The V end was cut by 8 bases, the J end by 4 bases, with 9 bases between. DNA of the CDR3: TGTGCCAGCCGACAGAAGAATCAGCCCCAGCATTTT. Amino acids: CASRQKNQPQHF.

This clonotype was detected only a few times. The V and J genes are TRBV7-2 and TRBJ1-2; TRBD1 might be the D (5 bases). V gave up 1 base and J gave up 0 bases, with 12 bases separating them. This CDR3 has 16 residues. Per germline, CDR1 SGHTA and CDR2 FQGNSA. The CDR3 DNA reads TGTGCCAGCAGCTTAGAAGGGGCAGCAGCTAACTATGGCTACACCTTC. Translated: CASSLEGAAANYGYTF.